The rows below give T cell receptor beta chains drawn from one sample of a study of shared clonotypes between healthy human individuals. Measured with immunoSEQ multiplex PCR; TCRdb has only the in-frame clones, and not every one. Here the sample spans about a million clones, about 72% being singletons. Sequencing input: memory CD4+ T cells from PBMCs. The receptors were sampled from a man younger than 35 in good health. Some clones in this sample may be carry-over from other donors' samples. Both conserved end residues are part of each CDR3. Each record gives: J gene, V gene, CDR3 protein.

>TRBJ1-4|TRBV19
CASRRGQVNEKLFF
>TRBJ2-6|TRBV5-1
CASSLSSGANVLTF
>TRBJ2-3|TRBV5-1
CASSLGGQGIIDTQYF
>TRBJ2-3|TRBV11-2
CASSLGTFTDTQYF
>TRBJ1-4|TRBV4-2
CASSQSQGATNEKLFF
>TRBJ1-5|TRBV10-3
CAIRDGSNQPQHF
>TRBJ2-7|TRBV9
CASSAGLAGGEQYF
>TRBJ2-1|TRBV5-4
CASSLARPRGSNEQFF
>TRBJ1-5|TRBV27
CASAGRLGNQPQHF
>TRBJ1-4|TRBV5-4
CASHLGGPNEKLFF
>TRBJ1-2|TRBV9
CASSVGSYYGYTF
>TRBJ2-1|TRBV2
CASSPGTRGNDEQFF
>TRBJ2-1|TRBV6-4
CASGAWAGGEQFF
>TRBJ2-7|TRBV9
CASSEGLAGGGSYEQYF
>TRBJ2-5|TRBV2
CASSPLEGETQYF
>TRBJ2-5|TRBV9
CASSVEGWEETQYF
>TRBJ1-4|TRBV28
CASSVRQGNEKLFF
>TRBJ1-1|TRBV18
CASSPGYTEAFF
>TRBJ2-2|TRBV18
CASSPPENTGELFF
>TRBJ2-5|TRBV5-1
CASSLDGETQYF
>TRBJ1-2|TRBV7-2
CASSLGLEGGYTF
>TRBJ1-2|TRBV4-2
CASSRLGTANYGYTF
>TRBJ1-4|TRBV5-1
CASSFKEGGNEKLFF
>TRBJ2-2|TRBV7-2
CASSLVLNRNTGELFF